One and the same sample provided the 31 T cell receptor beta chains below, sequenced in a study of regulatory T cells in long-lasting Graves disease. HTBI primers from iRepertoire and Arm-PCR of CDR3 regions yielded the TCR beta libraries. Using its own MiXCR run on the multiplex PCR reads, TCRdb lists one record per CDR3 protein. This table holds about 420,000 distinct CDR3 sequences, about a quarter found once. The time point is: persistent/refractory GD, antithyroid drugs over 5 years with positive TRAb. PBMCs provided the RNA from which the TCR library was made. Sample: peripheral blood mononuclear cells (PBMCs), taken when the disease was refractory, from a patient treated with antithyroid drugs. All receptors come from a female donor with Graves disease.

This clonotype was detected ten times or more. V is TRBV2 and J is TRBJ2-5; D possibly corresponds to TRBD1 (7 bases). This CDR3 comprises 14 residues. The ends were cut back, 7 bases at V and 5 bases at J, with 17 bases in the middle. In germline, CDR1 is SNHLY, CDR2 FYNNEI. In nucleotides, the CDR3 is TGTGCCAGCAAGTTGGAGGGGGCTTGGGAGACCCAGTACTTC. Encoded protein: CASKLEGAWETQYF.

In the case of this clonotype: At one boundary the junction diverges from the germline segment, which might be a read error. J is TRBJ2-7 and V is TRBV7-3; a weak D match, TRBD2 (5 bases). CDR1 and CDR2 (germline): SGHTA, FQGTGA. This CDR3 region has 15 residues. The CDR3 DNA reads TGTGCCGGCAGCTTAATCTCTCCGGGATCCTACGAGCAGTACTTC. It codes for CAGSLISPGSYEQYF.

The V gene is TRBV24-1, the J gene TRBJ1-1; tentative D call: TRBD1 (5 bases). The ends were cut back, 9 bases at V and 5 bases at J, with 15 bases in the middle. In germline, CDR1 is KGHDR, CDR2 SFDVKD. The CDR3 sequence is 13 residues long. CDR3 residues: CATRDPGSTEAFF. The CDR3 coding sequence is TGTGCCACCCGAGATCCAGGGTCAACTGAAGCTTTCTTT.

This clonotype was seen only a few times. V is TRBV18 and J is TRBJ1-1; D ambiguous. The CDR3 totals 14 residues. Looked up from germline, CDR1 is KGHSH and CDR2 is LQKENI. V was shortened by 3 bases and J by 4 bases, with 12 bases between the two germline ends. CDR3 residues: CASSPSVKGTEAFF. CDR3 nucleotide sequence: TGTGCCAGCTCACCCTCCGTCAAAGGCACTGAAGCTTTCTTT. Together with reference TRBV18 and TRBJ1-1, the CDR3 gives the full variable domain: NAGVMQNPRHLVRRRGQEARLRCSPMKGHSHVYWYRQLPEEGLKFMVYLQKENIIDESGMPKERFSAEFPKEGPSILRIQQVVRGDSAAYFCASSPSVKGTEAFFGQGTRLTVV.

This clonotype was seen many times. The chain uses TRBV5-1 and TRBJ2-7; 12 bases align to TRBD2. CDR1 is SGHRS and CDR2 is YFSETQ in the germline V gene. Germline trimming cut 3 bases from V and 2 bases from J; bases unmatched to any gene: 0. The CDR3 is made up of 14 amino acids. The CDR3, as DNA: TGCGCCAGCAGCTGGACTAGCGGGACCTACGAGCAGTACTTC. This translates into CASSWTSGTYEQYF.

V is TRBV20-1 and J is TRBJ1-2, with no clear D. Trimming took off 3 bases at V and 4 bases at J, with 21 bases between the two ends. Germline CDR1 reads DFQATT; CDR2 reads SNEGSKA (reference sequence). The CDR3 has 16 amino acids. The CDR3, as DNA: TGCAGTGCTAGCGCCGGGCTTCTAAGGATGGGCTATGGCTACACCTTC. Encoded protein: CSASAGLLRMGYGYTF.

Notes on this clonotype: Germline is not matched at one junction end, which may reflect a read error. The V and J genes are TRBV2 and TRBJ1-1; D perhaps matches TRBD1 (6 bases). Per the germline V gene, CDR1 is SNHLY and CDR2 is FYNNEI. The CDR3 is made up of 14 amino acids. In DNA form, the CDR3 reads TGTGCCAGCAGTGAAACGGGGGCGTTCCCTGAAGCCTTCTTT. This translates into CASSETGAFPEAFF.

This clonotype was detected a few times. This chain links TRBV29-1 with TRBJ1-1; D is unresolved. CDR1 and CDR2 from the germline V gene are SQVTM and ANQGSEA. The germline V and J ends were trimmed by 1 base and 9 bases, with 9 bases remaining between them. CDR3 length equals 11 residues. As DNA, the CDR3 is TGCAGCGTTGAAGTGGGCAAGAAAGCTTTCTTT. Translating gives CSVEVGKKAFF.

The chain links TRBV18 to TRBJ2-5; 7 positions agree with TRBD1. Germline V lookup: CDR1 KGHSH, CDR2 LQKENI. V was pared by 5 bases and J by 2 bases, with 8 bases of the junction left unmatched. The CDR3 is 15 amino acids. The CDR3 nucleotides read TGTGCCAGCTCAGGGGGACAGCCGAGTCAAGAGACCCAGTACTTC. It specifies CASSGGQPSQETQYF.

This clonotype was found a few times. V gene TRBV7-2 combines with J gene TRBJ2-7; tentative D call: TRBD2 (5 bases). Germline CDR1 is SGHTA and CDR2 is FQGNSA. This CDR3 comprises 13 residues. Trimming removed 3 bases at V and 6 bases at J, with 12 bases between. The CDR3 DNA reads TGTGCCAGCAGCTTGGGAGCGGTTAGCGAGCAGTACTTC. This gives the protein CASSLGAVSEQYF.

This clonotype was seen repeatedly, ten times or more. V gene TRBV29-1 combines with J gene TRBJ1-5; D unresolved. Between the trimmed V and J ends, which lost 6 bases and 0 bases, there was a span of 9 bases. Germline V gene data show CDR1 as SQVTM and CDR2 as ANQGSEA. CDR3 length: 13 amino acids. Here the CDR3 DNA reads TGCAGCGTGGGAAGTACTAGCAATCAGCCCCAGCATTTT. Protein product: CSVGSTSNQPQHF. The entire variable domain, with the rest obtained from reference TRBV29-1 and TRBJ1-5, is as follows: SAVISQKPSRDICQRGTSLTIQCQVDSQVTMMFWYRQQPGQSLTLIATANQGSEATYESGFVIDKFPISRPNLTFSTLTVSNMSPEDSSIYLCSVGSTSNQPQHFGDGTRLSIL.

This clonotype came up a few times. CDR3 in amino acids: CASSQESSRTNQPQHF. As DNA, the CDR3 is TGCGCCAGCAGCCAAGAGTCGTCGAGGACCAATCAGCCCCAGCATTTT. V gene TRBV4-1 combines with J gene TRBJ1-5; D is unresolved. Looked up from germline, CDR1 is MGHRA and CDR2 is YSYEKL. The CDR3 spans 16 residues. The V and J ends lost 0 bases and 3 bases respectively, with 12 bases between them.

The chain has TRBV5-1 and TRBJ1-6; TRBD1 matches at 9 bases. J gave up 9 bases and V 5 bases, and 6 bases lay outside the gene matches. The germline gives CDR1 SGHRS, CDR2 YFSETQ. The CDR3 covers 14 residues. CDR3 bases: TGCGCCAGCAGACCGGACAGGGGTGGTTCACCCCTCCACTTT. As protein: CASRPDRGGSPLHF.

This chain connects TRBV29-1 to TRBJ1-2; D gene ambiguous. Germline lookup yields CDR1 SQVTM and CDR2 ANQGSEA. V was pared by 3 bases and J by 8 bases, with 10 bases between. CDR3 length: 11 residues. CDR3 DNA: TGCAGCGTTGAGTGGAGTTGGGGCTACACCTTC. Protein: CSVEWSWGYTF.

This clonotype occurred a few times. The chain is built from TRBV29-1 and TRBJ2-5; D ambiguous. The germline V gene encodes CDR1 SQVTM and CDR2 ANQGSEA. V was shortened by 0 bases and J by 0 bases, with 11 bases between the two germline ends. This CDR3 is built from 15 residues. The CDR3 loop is CSVEDPDGYQETQYF. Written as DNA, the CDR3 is TGCAGCGTTGAAGACCCGGACGGCTACCAAGAGACCCAGTACTTC. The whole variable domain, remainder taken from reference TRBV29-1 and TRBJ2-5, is SAVISQKPSRDICQRGTSLTIQCQVDSQVTMMFWYRQQPGQSLTLIATANQGSEATYESGFVIDKFPISRPNLTFSTLTVSNMSPEDSSIYLCSVEDPDGYQETQYFGPGTRLLVL.

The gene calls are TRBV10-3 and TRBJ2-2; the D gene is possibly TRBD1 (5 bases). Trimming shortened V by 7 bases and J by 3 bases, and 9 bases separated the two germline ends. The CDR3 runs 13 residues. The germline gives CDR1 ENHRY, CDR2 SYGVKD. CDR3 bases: TGTGCCATCAAGACAGCCGACACCGGGGAGCTGTTTTTT. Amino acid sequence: CAIKTADTGELFF.

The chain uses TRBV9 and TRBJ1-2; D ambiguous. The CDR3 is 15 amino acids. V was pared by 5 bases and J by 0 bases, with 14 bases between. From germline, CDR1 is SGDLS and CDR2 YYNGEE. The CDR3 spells CASRHGEGANYGYTF. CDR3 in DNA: TGTGCCAGCAGACACGGAGAGGGAGCTAACTATGGCTACACCTTC.

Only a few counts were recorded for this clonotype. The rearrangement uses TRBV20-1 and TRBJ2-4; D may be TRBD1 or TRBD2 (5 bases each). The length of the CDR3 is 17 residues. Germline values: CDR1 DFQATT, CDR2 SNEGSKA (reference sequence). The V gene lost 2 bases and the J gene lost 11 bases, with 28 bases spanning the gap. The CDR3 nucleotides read TGCAGTGCTAGAAAACTCTCCGCCGGGACCCCTAACGTCGTTCAGTACTTC. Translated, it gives CSARKLSAGTPNVVQYF.

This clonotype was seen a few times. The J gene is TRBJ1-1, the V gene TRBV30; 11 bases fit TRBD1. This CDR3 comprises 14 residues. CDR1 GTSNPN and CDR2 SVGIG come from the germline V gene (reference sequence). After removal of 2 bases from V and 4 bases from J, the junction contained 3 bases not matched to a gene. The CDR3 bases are TGTGCCTGGAGTCCCGGGACAGGGGGCACTGAAGCTTTCTTT. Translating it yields CAWSPGTGGTEAFF.

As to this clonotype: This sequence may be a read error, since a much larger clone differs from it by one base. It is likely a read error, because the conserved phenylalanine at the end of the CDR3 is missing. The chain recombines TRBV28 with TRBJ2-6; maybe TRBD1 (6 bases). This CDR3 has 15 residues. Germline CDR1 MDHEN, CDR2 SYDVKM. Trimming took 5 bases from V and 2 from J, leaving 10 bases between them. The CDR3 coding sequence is TGTGCCAGCAGTGTTACAGGGCCTGGGGCCAACGTCCTGACTCTC. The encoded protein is CASSVTGPGANVLTL.

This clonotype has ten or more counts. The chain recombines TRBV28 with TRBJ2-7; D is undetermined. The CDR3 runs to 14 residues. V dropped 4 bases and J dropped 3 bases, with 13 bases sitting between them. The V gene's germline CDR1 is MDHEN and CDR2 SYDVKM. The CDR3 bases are TGTGCCAGCAGTTACCGAACCGGTTACTACGAGCAGTACTTC. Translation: CASSYRTGYYEQYF.

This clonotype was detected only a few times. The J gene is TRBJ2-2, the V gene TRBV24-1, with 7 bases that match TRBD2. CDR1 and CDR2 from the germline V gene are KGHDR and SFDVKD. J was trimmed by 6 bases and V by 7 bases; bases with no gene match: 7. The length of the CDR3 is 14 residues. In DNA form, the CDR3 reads TGTGCCACCAGCGCTAGTGGGGGGGCCGGGGAGCTGTTTTTT. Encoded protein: CATSASGGAGELFF.

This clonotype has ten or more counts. CDR3 in amino acids: CASSYGLSGPYVYGYTF. CDR3 sequence (DNA): TGTGCCAGCAGTTACGGGTTAAGTGGGCCCTACGTGTATGGCTACACCTTC. The chain links TRBV6-2 or TRBV6-3 to TRBJ1-2; D gene ambiguous. This CDR3 comprises 17 residues. Trimming stripped 2 bases from V and 5 bases from J, with 21 bases between. Germline V gene data show CDR1 as MNHEY and CDR2 as SVGEGT.

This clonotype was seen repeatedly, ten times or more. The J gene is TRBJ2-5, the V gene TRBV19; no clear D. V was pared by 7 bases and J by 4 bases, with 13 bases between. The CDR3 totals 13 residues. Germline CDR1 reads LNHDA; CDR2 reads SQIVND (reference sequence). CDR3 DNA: TGTGCCAGTAAGGTGGAGTCCGTAGAGACCCAGTACTTC. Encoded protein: CASKVESVETQYF.

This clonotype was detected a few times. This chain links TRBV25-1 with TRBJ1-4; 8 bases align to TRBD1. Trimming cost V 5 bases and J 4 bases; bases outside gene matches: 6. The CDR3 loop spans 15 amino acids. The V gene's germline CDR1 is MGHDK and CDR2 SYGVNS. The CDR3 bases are TGTGCCAGCAGTAAACCGGGACAGGATAATGAAAAACTGTTTTTT. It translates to CASSKPGQDNEKLFF.

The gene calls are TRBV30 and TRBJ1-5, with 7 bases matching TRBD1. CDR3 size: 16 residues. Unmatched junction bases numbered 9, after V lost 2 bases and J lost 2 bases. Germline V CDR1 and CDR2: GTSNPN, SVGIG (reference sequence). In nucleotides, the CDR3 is TGTGCCTGGAGTCTACAGGGGAGCAGGGGCAATCAGCCCCAGCATTTT. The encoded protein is CAWSLQGSRGNQPQHF.

The CDR3 reads CASSLGGTANTKWYGYTF. CDR3 nucleotide sequence: TGCGCCAGCAGCTTGGGAGGGACAGCCAACACGAAATGGTATGGCTACACCTTC. This chain connects TRBV5-1 to TRBJ1-2, with 7 bases matching TRBD1. CDR3 size: 18 residues. The V gene's germline CDR1 is SGHRS and CDR2 YFSETQ. The V segment lost 0 bases and the J segment 5 bases; nucleotides outside the gene matches: 16.

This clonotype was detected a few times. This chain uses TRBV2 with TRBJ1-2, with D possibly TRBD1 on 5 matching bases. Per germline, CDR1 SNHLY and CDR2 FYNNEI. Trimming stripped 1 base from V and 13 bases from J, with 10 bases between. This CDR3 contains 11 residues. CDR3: CASSEEGTGTF. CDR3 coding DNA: TGTGCCAGCAGTGAAGAGGGGACGGGCACCTTC.

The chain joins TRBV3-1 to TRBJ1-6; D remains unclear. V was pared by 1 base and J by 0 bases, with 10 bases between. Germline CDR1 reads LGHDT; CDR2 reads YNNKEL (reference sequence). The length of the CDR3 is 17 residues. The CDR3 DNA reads TGTGCCAGCAGCCAAGTGGCGTCTAGCTCCTATAATTCACCCCTCCACTTT. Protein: CASSQVASSSYNSPLHF.

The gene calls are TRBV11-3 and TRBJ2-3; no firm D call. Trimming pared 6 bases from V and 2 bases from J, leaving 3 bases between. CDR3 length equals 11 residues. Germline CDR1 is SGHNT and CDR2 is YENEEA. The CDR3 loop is CASSDTDTQYF. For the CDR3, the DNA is TGTGCCAGCAGTGACACAGATACGCAGTATTTT.

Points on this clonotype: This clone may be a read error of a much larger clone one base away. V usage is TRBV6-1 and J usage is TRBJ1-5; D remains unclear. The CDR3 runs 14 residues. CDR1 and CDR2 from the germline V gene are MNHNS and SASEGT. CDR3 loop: CTTTQYGSGQPQHF. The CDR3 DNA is TGTACCACCACCCAGTACGGGTCGGGTCAGCCCCAGCATTTT.